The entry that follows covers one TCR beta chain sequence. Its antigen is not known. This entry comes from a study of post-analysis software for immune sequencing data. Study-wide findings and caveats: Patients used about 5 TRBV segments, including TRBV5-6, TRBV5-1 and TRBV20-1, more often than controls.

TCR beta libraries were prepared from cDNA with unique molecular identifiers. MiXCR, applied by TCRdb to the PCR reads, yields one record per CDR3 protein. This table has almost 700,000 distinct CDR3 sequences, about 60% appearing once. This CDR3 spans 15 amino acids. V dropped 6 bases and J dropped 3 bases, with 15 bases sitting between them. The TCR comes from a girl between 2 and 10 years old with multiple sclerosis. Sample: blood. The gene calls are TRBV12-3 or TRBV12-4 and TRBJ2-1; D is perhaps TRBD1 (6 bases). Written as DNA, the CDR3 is TGTGCCAGCAGCCTGGACAGATCTATCTACAATGAGCAGTTCTTC. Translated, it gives CASSLDRSIYNEQFF.